This is a list of T cell receptor beta chains from one sample in a study of blood T cell repertoires in COVID-19. The table came from immunoSEQ multiplex PCR; TCRdb's copy has only in-frame clones and leaves some out. The sample carries 220,000 or so clones, about four fifths recorded once. The sequencing sample was made of PBMCs or T cells enriched from blood (not recorded which). All receptors come from a woman aged 60-75 years who had recovered from COVID-19. Each CDR3 is given with its conserved first and last residue. The D gene is left open where the match is weak. The size field is filled for only some rows; it gives once, few, many or a size class.

d_gene: NA
abundance: NA
v_gene: TRBV14
j_gene: TRBJ1-6
CDR3nt: TGTGCCAGCAGCCAAGTCATGGACTCCCTTCGGGATTCACCCCTCCACTTT
CDR3aa: CASSQVMDSLRDSPLHF

d_gene: TRBD1
abundance: NA
v_gene: TRBV7-8
j_gene: TRBJ1-6
CDR3nt: TGTGCCAGCAGCTTCCGACAGGGTGGTTCACCCCTCCACTTT
CDR3aa: CASSFRQGGSPLHF

d_gene: NA
abundance: NA
v_gene: TRBV7-2
j_gene: TRBJ2-3
CDR3nt: TGTGCCAGCAGCTCTACCAGGGTTACCAGCACAGATACGCAGTATTTT
CDR3aa: CASSSTRVTSTDTQYF

d_gene: NA
abundance: NA
v_gene: TRBV7-9
j_gene: TRBJ1-4
CDR3nt: TGTGCCAGCAGCTTAAACTATGAAAAACTGTTTTTT
CDR3aa: CASSLNYEKLFF

d_gene: TRBD1
abundance: NA
v_gene: TRBV18
j_gene: TRBJ1-1
CDR3nt: TGTGCCAGCTCACCAAGCAGGGGGACTGAAGCTTTCTTT
CDR3aa: CASSPSRGTEAFF

d_gene: NA
abundance: NA
v_gene: TRBV6-1
j_gene: TRBJ1-6
CDR3nt: TGTGCCAGCAGTGAAGCGCGGGGGGAAGCGCCCCTCCACTTT
CDR3aa: CASSEARGEAPLHF

d_gene: TRBD1
abundance: NA
v_gene: TRBV2
j_gene: TRBJ1-2
CDR3nt: TGTGCCAGCACCATGGACAGGGTATCTGGCTACACCTTC
CDR3aa: CASTMDRVSGYTF

d_gene: NA
abundance: few
v_gene: TRBV19
j_gene: TRBJ2-1
CDR3nt: TGTGCCAGTAGTGGCCGGCAGTCGGGCTCCTACAATGAGCAGTTCTTC
CDR3aa: CASSGRQSGSYNEQFF

d_gene: TRBD1
abundance: NA
v_gene: TRBV15
j_gene: TRBJ1-3
CDR3nt: TGTGCCACCAGAAGGGACAGGGGAGATGGAAACACCATATATTTT
CDR3aa: CATRRDRGDGNTIYF

d_gene: NA
abundance: NA
v_gene: TRBV6-5
j_gene: TRBJ1-1
CDR3nt: TGTGCCAGCAGTTCCTATAAGGGGCAGAACACTGAAGCTTTCTTT
CDR3aa: CASSSYKGQNTEAFF

d_gene: NA
abundance: NA
v_gene: TRBV4-2
j_gene: TRBJ2-2
CDR3nt: TGTGCCAGCAGCCAAGGGGCGGGGTCAGTGGGCACCGGGGAGCTGTTTTTT
CDR3aa: CASSQGAGSVGTGELFF

d_gene: NA
abundance: few
v_gene: TRBV27
j_gene: TRBJ1-1
CDR3nt: TGTGCCAGCCGGAAGCGCTCATTGCCTACGATGGAACTCAAGTTTGAAGCTTTCTTT
CDR3aa: CASRKRSLPTMELKFEAFF

d_gene: TRBD1
abundance: few
v_gene: TRBV27
j_gene: TRBJ2-7
CDR3nt: TGTGCCAGCAGTTTAAAATCGACAGGGGGATACGAGCAGTACTTC
CDR3aa: CASSLKSTGGYEQYF

d_gene: TRBD2
abundance: NA
v_gene: TRBV6-5
j_gene: TRBJ2-2
CDR3nt: TGTGCCAGCAGTTACTCGGGAAGGGAGGGACTGTTTTTT
CDR3aa: CASSYSGREGLFF

d_gene: NA
abundance: few
v_gene: TRBV25-1
j_gene: TRBJ2-3
CDR3nt: TGTGCCAGCAGTGATTCCAGCGGGTGGTCGGCAGATACGCAGTATTTT
CDR3aa: CASSDSSGWSADTQYF

d_gene: NA
abundance: NA
v_gene: TRBV6-1
j_gene: TRBJ1-2
CDR3nt: TGTGCCAGCTCCCCAGGCTCCAACTATGGCTACACCTTC
CDR3aa: CASSPGSNYGYTF

d_gene: TRBD2
abundance: NA
v_gene: TRBV19
j_gene: TRBJ2-1
CDR3nt: TGTGCCAGTAGTATCCCCCGTTCGAGACTAGCGGGGGACAATGAGCAGTTCTTC
CDR3aa: CASSIPRSRLAGDNEQFF

d_gene: NA
abundance: NA
v_gene: TRBV30
j_gene: TRBJ1-1
CDR3nt: TGTGCCTGGAGTTCCGGGACTGAAGCTTTCTTT
CDR3aa: CAWSSGTEAFF

d_gene: NA
abundance: NA
v_gene: TRBV6-5
j_gene: TRBJ1-3
CDR3nt: TGTGCCAGCAGTTACCCGGGGGCTGGAAACACCATATATTTT
CDR3aa: CASSYPGAGNTIYF

d_gene: NA
abundance: NA
v_gene: TRBV11-2
j_gene: TRBJ2-1
CDR3nt: TGTGCCAGCAGCGTGGACTTCTACAATGAGCAGTTCTTC
CDR3aa: CASSVDFYNEQFF

d_gene: TRBD1
abundance: NA
v_gene: TRBV11-2
j_gene: TRBJ1-6
CDR3nt: TGTGCCAGCAGCTTTCGACAGGGGAATTCACCCCTCCACTTT
CDR3aa: CASSFRQGNSPLHF

d_gene: NA
abundance: NA
v_gene: TRBV5-5
j_gene: TRBJ2-3
CDR3nt: TGTGCCAGCAGCTATCTTTCGACAGATACGCAGTATTTT
CDR3aa: CASSYLSTDTQYF

d_gene: NA
abundance: NA
v_gene: TRBV19
j_gene: TRBJ1-1
CDR3nt: TGTGCCAGTAGTACCAGGACACCTTCGAACACTGAAGCTTTCTTT
CDR3aa: CASSTRTPSNTEAFF

d_gene: TRBD1
abundance: NA
v_gene: TRBV6-2/TRBV6-3
j_gene: TRBJ2-6
CDR3nt: TGTGCCAGCAGTTACTCGATTTTACGGGACAGCTTGTTCTCTGGGGCCAACGTCCTGACTTTC
CDR3aa: CASSYSILRDSLFSGANVLTF

d_gene: NA
abundance: NA
v_gene: TRBV7-3
j_gene: TRBJ2-3
CDR3nt: TGTGCCAGCAGCATTGGGGGGTCGGGCACAGATACGCAGTATTTT
CDR3aa: CASSIGGSGTDTQYF

d_gene: NA
abundance: NA
v_gene: TRBV5-6
j_gene: TRBJ2-7
CDR3nt: TGTGCCAGCAGCAAAGGGTTGGGGGGTCGCGACGAGCAGTACTTC
CDR3aa: CASSKGLGGRDEQYF

d_gene: NA
abundance: NA
v_gene: TRBV7-2
j_gene: TRBJ2-1
CDR3nt: TGTGCCAGCAGCTTCAGGGGAACGGACCACCGGATCTCCTACAATGAGCAGTTCTTC
CDR3aa: CASSFRGTDHRISYNEQFF

d_gene: NA
abundance: NA
v_gene: TRBV7-2
j_gene: TRBJ2-2
CDR3nt: TGTGCCAGCAGCTCCCACATGCCAGGGATCGGTGGGTCGTCCGGGGAGCTGTTTTTT
CDR3aa: CASSSHMPGIGGSSGELFF

d_gene: TRBD2
abundance: NA
v_gene: TRBV7-8
j_gene: TRBJ2-3
CDR3nt: TGTGCCAGCAGACGGACTAGCGGGGGGTTGGATACGCAGTATTTT
CDR3aa: CASRRTSGGLDTQYF